These 4 T cell receptor beta chains came from one sample sequenced in a study of T cells after yellow fever vaccination. TCRdb re-analysed the 5' RACE reads in MiXCR, keeping a single row per CDR3 protein. The sample has 200,000 to 300,000 distinct CDR3 sequences; 3.6% are singletons. The sequences come from PBMCs, collected 15 days after the yellow fever booster vaccination. Receptors originate from a young man who received the YFV17D yellow fever vaccine.

At least ten counts were recorded for this clonotype. The chain combines TRBV5-1 with TRBJ1-4; D unresolved. The germline gives CDR1 SGHRS, CDR2 YFSETQ. V lost 2 bases and J lost 0, with 5 bases in between. CDR3 length: 14 amino acids. The DNA for the CDR3 is TGCGCCAGCAGCTTAGGTGCAACTAATGAAAAACTGTTTTTT. Protein product: CASSLGATNEKLFF.

This clonotype was detected ten times or more. The chain links TRBV27 to TRBJ2-7; D is tentatively TRBD1 or TRBD2 (5 bases each). The CDR3 is 14 amino acids. Between the trimmed V and J ends, which lost 5 bases and 3 bases, there was a span of 14 bases. CDR1 is MNHEY, CDR2 SMNVEV, per germline (reference sequence). DNA for the CDR3: TGTGCCAGCAGTCCTAGCCGGACAAGCTACGAGCAGTACTTC. This translates into CASSPSRTSYEQYF.

This clonotype has a count of ten or more. The chain's CDR3 is CASSLSRVTTTEAFF. The CDR3 nucleotides are TGTGCCAGCAGTTTATCCAGAGTAACGACCACTGAAGCTTTCTTT. This chain joins TRBV27 and TRBJ1-1; no clear D. CDR3 size: 15 residues. V gave up 0 bases and J gave up 4 bases, with 12 bases separating them. Per germline, CDR1 MNHEY and CDR2 SMNVEV (reference sequence).

In its sample, this clonotype was seen many times. V and J are TRBV5-1 and TRBJ2-1, with D possibly called TRBD1 or TRBD2 (5 bases each). The CDR3 loop spans 13 amino acids. Germline CDR1 is SGHRS and CDR2 is YFSETQ. V lost 3 bases and J 5 bases, leaving 9 bases between the germline ends. CDR3 in DNA: TGCGCCAGCAGCTGGGACGTTAACAATGAGCAGTTCTTC. It encodes CASSWDVNNEQFF.